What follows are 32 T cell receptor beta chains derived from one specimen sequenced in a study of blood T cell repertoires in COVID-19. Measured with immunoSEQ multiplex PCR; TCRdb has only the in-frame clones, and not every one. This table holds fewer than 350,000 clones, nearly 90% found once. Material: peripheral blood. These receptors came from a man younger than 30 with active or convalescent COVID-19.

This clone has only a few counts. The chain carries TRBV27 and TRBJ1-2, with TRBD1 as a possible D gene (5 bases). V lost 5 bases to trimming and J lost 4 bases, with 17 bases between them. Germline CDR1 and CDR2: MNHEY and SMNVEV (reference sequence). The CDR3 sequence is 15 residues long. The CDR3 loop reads CASSVGAGRGYGYTF. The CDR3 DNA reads TGTGCCAGCAGTGTTGGGGCAGGGAGGGGCTATGGCTACACCTTC.

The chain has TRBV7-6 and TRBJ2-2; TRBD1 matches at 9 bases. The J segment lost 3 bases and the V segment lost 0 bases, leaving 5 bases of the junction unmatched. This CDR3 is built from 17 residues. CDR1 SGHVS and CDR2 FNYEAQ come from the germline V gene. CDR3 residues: CASSLAYRGRHTGELFF. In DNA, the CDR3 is TGTGCCAGCAGCTTAGCGTACAGGGGGCGTCACACCGGGGAGCTGTTTTTT. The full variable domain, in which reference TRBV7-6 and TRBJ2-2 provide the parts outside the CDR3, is GAGVSQSPRYKVTKRGQDVALRCDPISGHVSLYWYRQALGQGPEFLTYFNYEAQQDKSGLPNDRFSAERPEGSISTLTIQRTEQRDSAMYRCASSLAYRGRHTGELFFGEGSRLTVL.

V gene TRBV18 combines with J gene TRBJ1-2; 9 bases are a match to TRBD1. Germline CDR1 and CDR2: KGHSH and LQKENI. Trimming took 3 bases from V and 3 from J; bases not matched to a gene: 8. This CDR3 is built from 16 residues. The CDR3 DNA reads TGTGCCAGCTCACCGTTCACAGGGGGCCAGGACTATGGCTACACCTTC. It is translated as CASSPFTGGQDYGYTF.

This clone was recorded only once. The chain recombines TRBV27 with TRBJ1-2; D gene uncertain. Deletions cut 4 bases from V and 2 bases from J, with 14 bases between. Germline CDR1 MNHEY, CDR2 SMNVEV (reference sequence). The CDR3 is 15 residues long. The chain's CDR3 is CASSSGLGLNYGYTF. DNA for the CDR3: TGTGCCAGCAGTTCCGGACTGGGCTTGAACTATGGCTACACCTTC.

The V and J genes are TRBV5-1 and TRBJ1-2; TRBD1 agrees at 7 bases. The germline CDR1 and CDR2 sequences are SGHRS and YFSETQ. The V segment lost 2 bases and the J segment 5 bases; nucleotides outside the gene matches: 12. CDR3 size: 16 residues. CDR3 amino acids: CASSLRERVTGYGYTF. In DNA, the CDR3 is TGCGCCAGCAGCTTACGAGAACGGGTGACAGGGTATGGCTACACCTTC.

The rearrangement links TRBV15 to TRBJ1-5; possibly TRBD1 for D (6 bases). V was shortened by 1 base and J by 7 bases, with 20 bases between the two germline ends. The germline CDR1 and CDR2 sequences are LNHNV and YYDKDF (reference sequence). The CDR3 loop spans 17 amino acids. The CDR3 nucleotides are TGTGCCACCAGCAGAGCCAGGACAGACCCATTGTACCAGCCCCAGCATTTT. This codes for CATSRARTDPLYQPQHF.

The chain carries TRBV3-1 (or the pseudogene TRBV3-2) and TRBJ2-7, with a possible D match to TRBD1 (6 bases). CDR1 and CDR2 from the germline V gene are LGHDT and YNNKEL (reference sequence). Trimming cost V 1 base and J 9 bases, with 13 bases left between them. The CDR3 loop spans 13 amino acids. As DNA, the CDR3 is TGTGCCAGCAGCCAAGTAGCAGGGGACGGGCAGTACTTC. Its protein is CASSQVAGDGQYF.

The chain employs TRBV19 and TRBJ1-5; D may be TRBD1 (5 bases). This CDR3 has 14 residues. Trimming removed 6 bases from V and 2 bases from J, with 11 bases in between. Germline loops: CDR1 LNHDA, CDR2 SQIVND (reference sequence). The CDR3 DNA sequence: TGTGCCAGTAGCCGCCCGGGGGGCAATCAGCCCCAGCATTTT. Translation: CASSRPGGNQPQHF.

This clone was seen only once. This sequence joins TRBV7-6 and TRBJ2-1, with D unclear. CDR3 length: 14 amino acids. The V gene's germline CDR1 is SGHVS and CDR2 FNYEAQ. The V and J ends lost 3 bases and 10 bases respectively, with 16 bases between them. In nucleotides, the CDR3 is TGTGCCAGCAGCTTTTCCACCGAAGAGTCCGAGCAGTTCTTC. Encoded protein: CASSFSTEESEQFF.

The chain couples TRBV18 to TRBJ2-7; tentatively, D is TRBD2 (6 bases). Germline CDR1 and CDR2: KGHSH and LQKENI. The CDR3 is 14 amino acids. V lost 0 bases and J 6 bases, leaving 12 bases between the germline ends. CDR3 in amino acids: CASSPPGGSGEQYF. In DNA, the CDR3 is TGTGCCAGCTCACCACCCGGAGGGTCGGGCGAGCAGTACTTC.

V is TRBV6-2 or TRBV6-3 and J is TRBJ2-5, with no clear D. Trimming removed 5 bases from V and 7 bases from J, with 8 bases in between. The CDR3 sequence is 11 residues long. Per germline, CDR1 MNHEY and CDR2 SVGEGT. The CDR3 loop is CASSHPGTQYF. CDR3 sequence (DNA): TGTGCCAGCAGTCATCCCGGGACCCAGTACTTC.

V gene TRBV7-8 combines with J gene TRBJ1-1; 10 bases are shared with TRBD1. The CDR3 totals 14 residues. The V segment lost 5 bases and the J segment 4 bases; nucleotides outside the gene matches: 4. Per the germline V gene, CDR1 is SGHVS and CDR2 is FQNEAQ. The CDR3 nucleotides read TGTGCCAGCAGCGCGGGACAGGGGCCCACTGAAGCTTTCTTT. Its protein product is CASSAGQGPTEAFF.

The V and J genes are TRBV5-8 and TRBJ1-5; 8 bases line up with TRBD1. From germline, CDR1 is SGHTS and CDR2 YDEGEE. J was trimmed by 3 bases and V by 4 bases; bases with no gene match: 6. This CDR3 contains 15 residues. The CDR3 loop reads CASSRDRGANQPQHF. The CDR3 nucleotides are TGTGCCAGCAGCCGTGACAGGGGCGCCAATCAGCCCCAGCATTTT.

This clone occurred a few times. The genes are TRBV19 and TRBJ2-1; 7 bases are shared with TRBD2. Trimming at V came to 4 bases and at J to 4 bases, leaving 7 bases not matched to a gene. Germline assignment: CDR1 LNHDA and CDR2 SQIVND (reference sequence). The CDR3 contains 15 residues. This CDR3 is CASSSLAGEYNEQFF. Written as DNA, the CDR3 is TGTGCCAGTAGTAGTCTCGCGGGGGAGTACAATGAGCAGTTCTTC.

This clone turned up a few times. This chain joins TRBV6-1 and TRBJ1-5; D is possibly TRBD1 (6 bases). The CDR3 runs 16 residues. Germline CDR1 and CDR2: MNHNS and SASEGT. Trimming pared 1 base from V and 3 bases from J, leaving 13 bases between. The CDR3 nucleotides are TGTGCCAGCAGTGAAGGGGGGGGACACTTCAATCAGCCCCAGCATTTT. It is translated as CASSEGGGHFNQPQHF.

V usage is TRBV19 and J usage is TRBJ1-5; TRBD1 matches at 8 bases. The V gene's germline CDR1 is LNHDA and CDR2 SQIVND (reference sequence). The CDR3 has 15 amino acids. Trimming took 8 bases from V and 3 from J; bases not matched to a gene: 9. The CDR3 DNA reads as TGTGCCAGTGCCGCATCAGGGGGCGACAATCAGCCCCAGCATTTT. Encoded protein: CASAASGGDNQPQHF.

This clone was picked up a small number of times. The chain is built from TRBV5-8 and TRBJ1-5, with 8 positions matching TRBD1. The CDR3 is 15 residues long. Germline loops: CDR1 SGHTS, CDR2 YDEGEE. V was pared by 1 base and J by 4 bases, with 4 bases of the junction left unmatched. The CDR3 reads CASSLRTGGNQPQHF. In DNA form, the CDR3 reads TGTGCCAGCAGCTTGCGAACAGGGGGAAATCAGCCCCAGCATTTT.

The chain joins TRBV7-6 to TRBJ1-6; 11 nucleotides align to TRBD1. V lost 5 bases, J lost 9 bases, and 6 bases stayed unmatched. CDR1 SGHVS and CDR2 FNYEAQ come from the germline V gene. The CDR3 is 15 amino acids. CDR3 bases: TGTGCCAGCAGCCCCGGGACAGGGGGACCTTCACCCCTCCACTTT. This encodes CASSPGTGGPSPLHF.

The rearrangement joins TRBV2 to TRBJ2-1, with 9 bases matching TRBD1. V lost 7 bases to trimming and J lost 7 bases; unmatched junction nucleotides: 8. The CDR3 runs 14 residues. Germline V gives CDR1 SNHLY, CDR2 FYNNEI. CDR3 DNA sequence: TGTGCCAGCATCGGGACAGGGCAACGAAATGAGCAGTTCTTC. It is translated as CASIGTGQRNEQFF.

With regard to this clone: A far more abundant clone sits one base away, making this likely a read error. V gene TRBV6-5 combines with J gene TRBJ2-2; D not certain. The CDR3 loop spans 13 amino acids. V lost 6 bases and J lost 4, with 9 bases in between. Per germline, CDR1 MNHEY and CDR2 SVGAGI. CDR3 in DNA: TGTGCCAGCAGCCCCCCGGGCACCGGGGAGCTGTTTTTT. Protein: CASSPPGTGELFF.

In nucleotides, the CDR3 is TGCGCCAGCAGCCAGCTACGGACAGGGAGCACTGAAGCTTTCTTT. It encodes CASSQLRTGSTEAFF. The chain combines TRBV4-1 with TRBJ1-1, with TRBD1 identical over 8 bases. In germline, CDR1 is MGHRA, CDR2 YSYEKL. Trimming cost V 3 bases and J 4 bases; bases outside gene matches: 7. The CDR3 totals 15 residues.

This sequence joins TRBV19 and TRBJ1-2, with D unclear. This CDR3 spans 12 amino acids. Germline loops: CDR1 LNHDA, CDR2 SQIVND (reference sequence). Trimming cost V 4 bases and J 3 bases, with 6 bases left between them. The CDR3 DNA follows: TGTGCCAGTAGTAACAGAGACTATGGCTACACCTTC. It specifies CASSNRDYGYTF. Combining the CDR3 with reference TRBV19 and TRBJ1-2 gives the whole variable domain DGGITQSPKYLFRKEGQNVTLSCEQNLNHDAMYWYRQDPGQGLRLIYYSQIVNDFQKGDIAEGYSVSREKKESFPLTVTSAQKNPTAFYLCASSNRDYGYTFGSGTRLTVV.

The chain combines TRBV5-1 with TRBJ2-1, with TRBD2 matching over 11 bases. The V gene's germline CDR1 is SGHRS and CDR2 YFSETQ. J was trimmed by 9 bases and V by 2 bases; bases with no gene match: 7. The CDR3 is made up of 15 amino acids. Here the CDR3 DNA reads TGCGCCAGCAGCTTAGGGCTAGCGGGGGGTGGTGAGCAGTTCTTC. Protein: CASSLGLAGGGEQFF.

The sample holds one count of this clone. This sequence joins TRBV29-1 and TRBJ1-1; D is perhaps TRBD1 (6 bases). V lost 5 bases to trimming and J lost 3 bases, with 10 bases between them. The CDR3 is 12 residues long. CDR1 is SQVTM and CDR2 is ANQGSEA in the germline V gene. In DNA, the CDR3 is TGCAGCGTTACAGGGCCGGACACTGAAGCTTTCTTT. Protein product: CSVTGPDTEAFF.

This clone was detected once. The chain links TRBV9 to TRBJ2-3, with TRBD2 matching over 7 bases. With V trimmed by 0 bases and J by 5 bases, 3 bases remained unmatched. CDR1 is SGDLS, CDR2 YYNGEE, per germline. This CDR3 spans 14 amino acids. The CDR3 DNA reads TGTGCCAGCAGCGTAGGTGGGGGGGAAGATACGCAGTATTTT. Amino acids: CASSVGGGEDTQYF.

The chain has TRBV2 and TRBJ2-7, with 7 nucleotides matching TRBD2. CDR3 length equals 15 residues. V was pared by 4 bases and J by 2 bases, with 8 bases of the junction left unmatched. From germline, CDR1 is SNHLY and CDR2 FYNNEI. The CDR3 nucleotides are TGTGCCAGCAGTGTCAGACCTAGCGGTACCTACGAGCAGTACTTC. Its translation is CASSVRPSGTYEQYF. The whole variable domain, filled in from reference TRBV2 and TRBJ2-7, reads EPEVTQTPSHQVTQMGQEVILRCVPISNHLYFYWYRQILGQKVEFLVSFYNNEISEKSEIFDDQFSVERPDGSNFTLKIRSTKLEDSAMYFCASSVRPSGTYEQYFGPGTRLTVT.

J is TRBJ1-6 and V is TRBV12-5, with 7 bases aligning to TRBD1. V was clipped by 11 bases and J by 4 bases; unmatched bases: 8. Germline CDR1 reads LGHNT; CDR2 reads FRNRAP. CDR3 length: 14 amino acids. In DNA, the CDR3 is TGTGCTGCCGGGACAGCCCGATATAATTCACCCCTCCACTTT. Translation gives CAAGTARYNSPLHF.

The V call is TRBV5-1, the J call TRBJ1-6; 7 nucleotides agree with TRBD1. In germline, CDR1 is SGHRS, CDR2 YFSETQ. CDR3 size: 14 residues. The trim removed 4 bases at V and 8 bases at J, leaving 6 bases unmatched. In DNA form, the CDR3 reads TGCGCCAGCAGCCCGGACAGGCCAGATTCACCCCTCCACTTT. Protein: CASSPDRPDSPLHF.

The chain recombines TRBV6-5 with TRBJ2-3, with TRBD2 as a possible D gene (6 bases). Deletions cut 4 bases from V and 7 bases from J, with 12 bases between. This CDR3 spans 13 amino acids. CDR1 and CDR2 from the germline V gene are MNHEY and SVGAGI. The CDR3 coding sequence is TGTGCCAGCAGTTTCGAGGAGGGGAATACGCAGTATTTT. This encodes CASSFEEGNTQYF.

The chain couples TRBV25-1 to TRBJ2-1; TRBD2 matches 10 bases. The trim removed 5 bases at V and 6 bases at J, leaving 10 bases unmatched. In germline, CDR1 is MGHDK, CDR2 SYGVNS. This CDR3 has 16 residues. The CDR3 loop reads CASSKPGTSVFNEQFF. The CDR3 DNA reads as TGTGCCAGCAGTAAGCCCGGGACTAGCGTCTTCAATGAGCAGTTCTTC.

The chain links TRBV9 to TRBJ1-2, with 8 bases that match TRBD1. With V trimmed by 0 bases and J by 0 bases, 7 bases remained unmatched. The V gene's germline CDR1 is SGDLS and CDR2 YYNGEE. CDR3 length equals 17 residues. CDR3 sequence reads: CASSVGAGGLTNYGYTF. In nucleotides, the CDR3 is TGTGCCAGCAGCGTAGGGGCAGGGGGCCTGACTAACTATGGCTACACCTTC.

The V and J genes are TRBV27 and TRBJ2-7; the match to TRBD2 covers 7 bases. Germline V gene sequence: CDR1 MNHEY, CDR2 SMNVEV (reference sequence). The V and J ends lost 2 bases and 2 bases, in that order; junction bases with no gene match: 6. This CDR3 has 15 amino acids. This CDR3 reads CASSLIGGTTYEQYF. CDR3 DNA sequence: TGTGCCAGCAGTTTAATTGGCGGGACTACCTACGAGCAGTACTTC.